Presented here are 23 T cell receptor beta chains from one specimen sequenced in a study of T cell repertoires in cytomegalovirus infection (dated by TCRdb to between 2019 and 2020). Sequencing used an Illumina HiSeq 1500. TCRdb passed the public sequencing reads through fastp at Q25 and MiXCR, retaining productive beta sequences. Each CDR3 protein gets just one entry, which takes the most common genes and DNA from the rows behind it. Here the sample has some 700,000 distinct CDR3 sequences; roughly 33% occur a single time. Clones ranked in the top ten supply 15% to 20% of the sample. These TCRs' antigens remain unknown. The treatment or condition label corresponds to: in vitro stimulation with specific CMV peptide epitopes to enrich CMV-specific T cells. The sample was cultured PBMCs, taken from culture after CMV antigen stimulation. Receptors originate from a human donor in good health (CMV status not recorded). Some clones in this sample may be carry-over from other donors' samples.

The V call is TRBV28, the J call TRBJ1-1; D is undetermined. This CDR3 has 13 residues. Germline lookup yields CDR1 MDHEN and CDR2 SYDVKM. Trimming left V 6 bases short and J 1 base short, with 9 bases between. In nucleotides, the CDR3 is TGTGCCAGCAGCGTCGTCGGGAACACTGAAGCTTTCTTT. Translation gives CASSVVGNTEAFF.

A few counts support this clonotype. The rearrangement joins TRBV6-1 to TRBJ1-1; D unclear. Germline V gives CDR1 MNHNS, CDR2 SASEGT. Trimming left V 3 bases short and J 4 bases short, with 18 bases between. The CDR3 length is 16 residues. CDR3 residues: CASSEAIVGGITEAFF. The CDR3 nucleotides read TGTGCCAGCAGTGAGGCCATCGTCGGTGGTATCACTGAAGCTTTCTTT.

V usage is TRBV7-8 and J usage is TRBJ1-2, with TRBD1 matching 9 bases. Germline trimming cut 5 bases from V and 6 bases from J; bases unmatched to any gene: 7. Germline values: CDR1 SGHVS, CDR2 FQNEAQ. The CDR3 consists of 14 residues. This CDR3 is CASSHADRGHGYTF. As DNA, the CDR3 is TGTGCCAGCAGCCACGCGGACAGGGGTCATGGCTACACCTTC.

Ten or more counts support this clonotype. V gene TRBV7-2 combines with J gene TRBJ1-3; D is ambiguous. V dropped 1 base and J dropped 0 bases, with 13 bases sitting between them. The CDR3 contains 17 residues. Germline V lookup: CDR1 SGHTA, CDR2 FQGNSA. The chain's CDR3 is CASSLGSAVSSGNTIYF. CDR3 DNA: TGTGCCAGCAGCTTAGGTTCGGCAGTAAGCTCTGGAAACACCATATATTTT.

This clonotype was seen only a few times. The gene calls are TRBV12-3 or TRBV12-4 and TRBJ2-7, with 7 nucleotides matching TRBD1. J gave up 3 bases and V 3 bases, and 5 bases lay outside the gene matches. This CDR3 region has 14 residues. As DNA, the CDR3 is TGTGCCAGCAGTTTCTCGCAGGGGGACTACGAGCAGTACTTC. Encoded protein: CASSFSQGDYEQYF.

Only a few counts were recorded for this clonotype. The chain carries TRBV19 and TRBJ1-3, with D hard to call. V lost 3 bases and J 4 bases, leaving 7 bases between the germline ends. The CDR3 spans 13 residues. Germline assignment: CDR1 LNHDA and CDR2 SQIVND (reference sequence). The CDR3 loop is CASSIRPGNTIYF. CDR3 bases: TGTGCCAGTAGTATCCGCCCGGGAAACACCATATATTTT.

This sequence joins TRBV7-2 and TRBJ2-5, with D perhaps matching TRBD2 (5 bases). Germline V gives CDR1 SGHTA, CDR2 FQGNSA. The ends were cut back, 4 bases at V and 5 bases at J, with 14 bases in the middle. The CDR3 covers 14 residues. DNA for the CDR3: TGTGCCAGCAGCTCCCTGGGTCGGAGGGAGACCCAGTACTTC. Its protein product is CASSSLGRRETQYF.

This chain links TRBV12-3 or TRBV12-4 with TRBJ2-7; 16 nucleotides line up with TRBD2. The CDR3 totals 15 residues. Trimming at V came to 7 bases and at J to 7 bases, leaving 7 bases not matched to a gene. This chain's CDR3 is CASTPGLAGGGEQYF. Written as DNA, the CDR3 is TGTGCCAGCACCCCGGGACTAGCGGGAGGGGGGGAGCAGTACTTC.

The rearrangement links TRBV6-1 to TRBJ1-4, with TRBD1 matching over 10 bases. V lost 6 bases and J lost 3; bases outside the gene matches: 7. This CDR3 is built from 16 residues. The V gene's germline CDR1 is MNHNS and CDR2 SASEGT. The DNA of the CDR3 is TGTGCCAGCAGGGACAGGGGGGGACCCTCTAATGAAAAACTGTTTTTT. It is translated as CASRDRGGPSNEKLFF.

The chain employs TRBV12-3 or TRBV12-4 and TRBJ2-1; tentatively, D is TRBD2 (5 bases). The CDR3 is 15 amino acids. The V gene lost 6 bases and the J gene lost 7 bases, with 19 bases spanning the gap. The chain's CDR3 is CASSRLTTTGNEQFF. CDR3 DNA sequence: TGTGCCAGCAGCCGCTTGACTACCACGGGAAATGAGCAGTTCTTC.

V and J are TRBV5-1 and TRBJ2-7, with 8 positions matching TRBD1. Looked up from germline, CDR1 is SGHRS and CDR2 is YFSETQ. Trimming at V came to 5 bases and at J to 1 base, leaving 11 bases not matched to a gene. This CDR3 comprises 16 residues. CDR3 coding DNA: TGCGCCAGCAGTCAAGGACCGACAGGGGCGTCCTACGAGCAGTACTTC. This encodes CASSQGPTGASYEQYF.

This clonotype was detected only a few times. The rearrangement uses TRBV7-2 and TRBJ2-1; D tentatively reads TRBD1 or TRBD2 (6 bases each). V was pared by 5 bases and J by 4 bases, with 18 bases between. This CDR3 comprises 16 residues. Per the germline V gene, CDR1 is SGHTA and CDR2 is FQGNSA. CDR3 sequence reads: CASSPTGVRGYNEQFF. The CDR3 DNA reads TGTGCCAGCAGCCCCACGGGGGTGAGGGGGTACAATGAGCAGTTCTTC. Full variable domain (rest looked up from reference TRBV7-2 and TRBJ2-1): GAGVSQSPSNKVTEKGKDVELRCDPISGHTALYWYRQSLGQGLEFLIYFQGNSAPDKSGLPSDRFSAERTGGSVSTLTIQRTQQEDSAVYLCASSPTGVRGYNEQFFGPGTRLTVL.

This clonotype came up a few times. The V gene is TRBV20-1, the J gene TRBJ2-7; D not certain. This CDR3 is 12 amino acids long. Trimming took off 6 bases at V and 4 bases at J, with 13 bases between the two ends. Germline V lookup: CDR1 DFQATT, CDR2 SNEGSKA (reference sequence). CDR3 nucleotides: TGCAGTGCGCCCGGGCCAGAATACGAGCAGTACTTC. Protein sequence: CSAPGPEYEQYF.

The chain joins TRBV6-1 to TRBJ2-7; the match to TRBD2 covers 11 bases. CDR3 length: 16 residues. V shed 8 bases and J 5 bases; nucleotides not matched to a gene: 14. CDR1 is MNHNS, CDR2 SASEGT, per germline. This chain's CDR3 is CASFSHSGGVTNEQYF. The CDR3 coding sequence is TGTGCCAGCTTTTCCCATAGCGGGGGGGTAACGAACGAGCAGTACTTC.

This clonotype occurred a few times. The V gene is TRBV6-1, the J gene TRBJ2-3; D gene uncertain. Per germline, CDR1 MNHNS and CDR2 SASEGT. V gave up 0 bases and J gave up 6 bases, with 13 bases separating them. This CDR3 region has 15 residues. CDR3 amino acids: CASSEASLPGDTQYF. CDR3 sequence (DNA): TGTGCCAGCAGTGAAGCTTCACTCCCCGGTGATACGCAGTATTTT.

The rearrangement joins TRBV20-1 to TRBJ2-1; 11 bases match TRBD2. Per germline, CDR1 DFQATT and CDR2 SNEGSKA (reference sequence). The V gene end was trimmed by 6 bases and the J gene end by 0 bases; junction bases not matched to a gene: 13. The CDR3 spans 18 residues. The chain's CDR3 is CSAHDPGLAAGSYNEQFF. CDR3 nucleotides: TGCAGTGCCCATGACCCGGGACTAGCGGCTGGCTCCTACAATGAGCAGTTCTTC.

This clonotype has only a few counts. This chain connects TRBV4-2 to TRBJ1-4; 10 nucleotides align to TRBD1. The CDR3 is 16 amino acids. Germline V lookup: CDR1 LGHNA, CDR2 YNFKEQ. The V gene end was trimmed by 7 bases and the J gene end by 6 bases; junction bases not matched to a gene: 11. The CDR3 spells CASIKSPTGGDEKLFF. DNA for the CDR3: TGTGCCAGCATAAAAAGCCCGACAGGGGGCGATGAAAAACTGTTTTTT.

The gene calls are TRBV20-1 and TRBJ2-1, with D tentatively TRBD2 (6 bases). The germline V gene encodes CDR1 DFQATT and CDR2 SNEGSKA (reference sequence). V lost 3 bases, J lost 8 bases, and 11 bases lay in between. This CDR3 spans 12 amino acids. The CDR3 DNA reads TGCAGTGCTAGCGGGGAGGTGGATGAGCAGTTCTTC. This encodes CSASGEVDEQFF.

This clonotype was seen only a few times. The chain carries TRBV7-9 and TRBJ2-7; D may be TRBD1 (6 bases). CDR1 is SEHNR, CDR2 FQNEAQ, per germline (reference sequence). V was cut by 6 bases and J by 3 bases, with 12 bases left in between. The CDR3 runs 13 residues. The CDR3 is CASSPDSIYEQYF. The DNA of the CDR3 is TGTGCCAGCAGTCCGGACAGCATCTACGAGCAGTACTTC.

CDR3 sequence reads: CATGGGSGTEAFF. CDR3 DNA: TGTGCCACCGGGGGAGGGTCTGGAACTGAAGCTTTCTTT. This chain joins TRBV10-3 and TRBJ1-1; a weak D match, TRBD1 (5 bases). The CDR3 spans 13 residues. V was trimmed by 10 bases and J by 5 bases, leaving 17 bases between them. Germline V gives CDR1 ENHRY, CDR2 SYGVKD.

This clonotype has a handful of counts. This rearrangement joins TRBV7-2 to TRBJ2-1, with D maybe TRBD2 (6 bases). Germline-derived CDR1 and CDR2 are SGHTA and FQGNSA. The CDR3 contains 16 residues. Trimming took off 6 bases at V and 8 bases at J, with 23 bases between the two ends. The CDR3: CASRPKARDPMDEQFF. CDR3 DNA sequence: TGTGCCAGCAGACCCAAGGCGCGGGACCCTATGGATGAGCAGTTCTTC. The full variable domain, completed using reference TRBV7-2 and TRBJ2-1, is GAGVSQSPSNKVTEKGKDVELRCDPISGHTALYWYRQSLGQGLEFLIYFQGNSAPDKSGLPSDRFSAERTGGSVSTLTIQRTQQEDSAVYLCASRPKARDPMDEQFFGPGTRLTVL.

The genes are TRBV6-5 and TRBJ1-1, with D possibly matching TRBD1 (5 bases). The V gene lost 1 base and the J gene lost 4 bases, with 7 bases spanning the gap. This CDR3 has 13 residues. Germline V gene lookup returns CDR1 MNHEY and CDR2 SVGAGI. The CDR3 DNA follows: TGTGCCAGCAGTTACTTAGGGGTCACTGAAGCTTTCTTT. It specifies CASSYLGVTEAFF.

The chain has TRBV12-3 or TRBV12-4 and TRBJ2-1; 8 bases fit TRBD1. The V segment lost 0 bases and the J segment 10 bases; nucleotides outside the gene matches: 8. The CDR3 has 15 amino acids. The CDR3: CASSLAWTGSQEQFF. In nucleotides, the CDR3 is TGTGCCAGCAGTTTAGCGTGGACAGGGTCCCAGGAGCAGTTCTTC.